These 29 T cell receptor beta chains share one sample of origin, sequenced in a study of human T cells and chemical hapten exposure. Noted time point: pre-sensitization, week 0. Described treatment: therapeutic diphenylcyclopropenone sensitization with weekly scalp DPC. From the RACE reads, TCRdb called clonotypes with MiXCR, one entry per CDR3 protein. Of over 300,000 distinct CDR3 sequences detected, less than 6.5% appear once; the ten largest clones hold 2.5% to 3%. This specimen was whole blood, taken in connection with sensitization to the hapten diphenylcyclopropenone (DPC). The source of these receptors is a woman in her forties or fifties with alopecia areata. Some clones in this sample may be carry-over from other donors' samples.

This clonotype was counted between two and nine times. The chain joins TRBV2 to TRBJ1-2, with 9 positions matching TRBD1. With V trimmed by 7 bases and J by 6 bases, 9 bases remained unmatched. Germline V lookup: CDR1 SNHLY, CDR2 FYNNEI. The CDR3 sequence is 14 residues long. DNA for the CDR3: TGTGCCAGCAAGACAGGGACAGGGAGGAATGGCTACACCTTC. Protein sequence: CASKTGTGRNGYTF.

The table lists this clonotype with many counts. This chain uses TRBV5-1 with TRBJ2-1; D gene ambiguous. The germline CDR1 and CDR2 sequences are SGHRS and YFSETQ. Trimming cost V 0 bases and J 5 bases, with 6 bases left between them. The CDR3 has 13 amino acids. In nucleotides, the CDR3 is TGCGCCAGCAGCTTGGTAGTAAACAATGAGCAGTTCTTC. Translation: CASSLVVNNEQFF.

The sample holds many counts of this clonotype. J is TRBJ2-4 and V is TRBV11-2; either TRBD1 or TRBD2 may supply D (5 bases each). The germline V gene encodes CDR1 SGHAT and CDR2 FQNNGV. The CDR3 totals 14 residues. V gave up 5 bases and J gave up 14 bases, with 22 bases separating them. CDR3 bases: TGTGCCAGCAGCAGCATAAGCCGGGACCGCTTTAAGTACTTC. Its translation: CASSSISRDRFKYF.

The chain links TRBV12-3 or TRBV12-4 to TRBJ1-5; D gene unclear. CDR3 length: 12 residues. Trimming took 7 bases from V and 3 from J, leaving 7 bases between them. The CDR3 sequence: CASKGDNQPQHF. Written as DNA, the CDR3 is TGTGCCAGCAAGGGAGACAATCAGCCCCAGCATTTT.

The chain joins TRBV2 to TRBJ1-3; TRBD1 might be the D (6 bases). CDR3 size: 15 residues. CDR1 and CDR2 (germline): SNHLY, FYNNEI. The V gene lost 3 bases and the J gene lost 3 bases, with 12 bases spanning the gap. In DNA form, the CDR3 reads TGTGCCAGCAGTGATACGGGGGCGAGTGGAAACACCATATATTTT. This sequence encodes CASSDTGASGNTIYF.

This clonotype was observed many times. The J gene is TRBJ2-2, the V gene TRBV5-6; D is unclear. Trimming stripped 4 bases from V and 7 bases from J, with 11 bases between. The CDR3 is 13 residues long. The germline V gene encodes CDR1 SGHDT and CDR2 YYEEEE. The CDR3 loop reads CASSLNQVGELFF. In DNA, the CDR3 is TGTGCCAGCAGCCTAAACCAGGTCGGGGAGCTGTTTTTT.

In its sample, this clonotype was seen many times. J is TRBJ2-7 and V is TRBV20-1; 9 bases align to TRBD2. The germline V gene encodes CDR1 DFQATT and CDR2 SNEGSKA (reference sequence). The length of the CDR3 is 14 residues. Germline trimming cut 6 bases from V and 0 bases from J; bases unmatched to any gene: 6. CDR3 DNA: TGCAGTGCGGGTGGACTAGCGACCTCCTACGAGCAGTACTTC. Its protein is CSAGGLATSYEQYF.

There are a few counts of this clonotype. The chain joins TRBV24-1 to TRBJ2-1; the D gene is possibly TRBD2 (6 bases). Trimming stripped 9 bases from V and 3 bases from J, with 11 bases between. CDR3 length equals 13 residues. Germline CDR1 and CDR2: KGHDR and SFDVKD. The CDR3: CATGGANYNEQFF. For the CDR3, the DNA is TGTGCCACCGGCGGGGCTAACTACAATGAGCAGTTCTTC.

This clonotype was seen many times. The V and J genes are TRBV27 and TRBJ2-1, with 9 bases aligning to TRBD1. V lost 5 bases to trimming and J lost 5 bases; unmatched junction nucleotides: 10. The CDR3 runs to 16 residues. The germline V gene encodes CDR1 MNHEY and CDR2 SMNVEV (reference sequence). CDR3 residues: CASSEGGTGYHNEQFF. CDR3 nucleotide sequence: TGTGCCAGCAGTGAGGGCGGGACAGGGTATCACAATGAGCAGTTCTTC.

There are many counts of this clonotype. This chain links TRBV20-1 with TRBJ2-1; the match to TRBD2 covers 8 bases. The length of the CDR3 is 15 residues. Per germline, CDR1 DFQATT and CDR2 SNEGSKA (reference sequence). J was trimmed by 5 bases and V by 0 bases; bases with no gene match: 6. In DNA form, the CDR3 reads TGCAGTGCTAGAGATTTACTAGCGGTAAACAATGAGCAGTTCTTC. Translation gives CSARDLLAVNNEQFF.

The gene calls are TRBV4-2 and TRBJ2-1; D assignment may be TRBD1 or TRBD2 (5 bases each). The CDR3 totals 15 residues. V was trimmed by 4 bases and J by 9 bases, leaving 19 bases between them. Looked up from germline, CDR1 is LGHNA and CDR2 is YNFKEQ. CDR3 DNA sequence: TGTGCCAGCAGCCCGGGGCAGGGTGAAATCAGTGAGCAGTTCTTC. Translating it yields CASSPGQGEISEQFF.

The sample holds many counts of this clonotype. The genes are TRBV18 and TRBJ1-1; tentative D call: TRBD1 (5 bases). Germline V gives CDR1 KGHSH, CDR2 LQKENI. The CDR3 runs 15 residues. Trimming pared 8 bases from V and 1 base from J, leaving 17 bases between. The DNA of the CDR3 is TGTGCCAGCCCGCGGGGGAATAAGGAGAACACTGAAGCTTTCTTT. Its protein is CASPRGNKENTEAFF.

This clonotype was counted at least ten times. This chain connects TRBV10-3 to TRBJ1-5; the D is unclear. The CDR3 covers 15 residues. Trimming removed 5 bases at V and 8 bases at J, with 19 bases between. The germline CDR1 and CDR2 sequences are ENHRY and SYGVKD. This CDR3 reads CAISPSTAEGEPQHF. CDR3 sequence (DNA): TGTGCCATCAGTCCCTCAACCGCAGAGGGAGAGCCCCAGCATTTT.

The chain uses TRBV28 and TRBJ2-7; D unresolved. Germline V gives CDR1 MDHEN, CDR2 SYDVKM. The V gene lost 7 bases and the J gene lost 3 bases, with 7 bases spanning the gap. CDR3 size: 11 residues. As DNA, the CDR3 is TGTGCCAGCAAAGAAAACTACGAGCAGTACTTC. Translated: CASKENYEQYF.

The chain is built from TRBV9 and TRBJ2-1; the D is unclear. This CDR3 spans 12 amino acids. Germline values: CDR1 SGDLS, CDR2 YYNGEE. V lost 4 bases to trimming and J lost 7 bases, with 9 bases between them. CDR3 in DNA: TGTGCCAGCAGCCTAAGTATGAATGAGCAGTTCTTC. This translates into CASSLSMNEQFF.

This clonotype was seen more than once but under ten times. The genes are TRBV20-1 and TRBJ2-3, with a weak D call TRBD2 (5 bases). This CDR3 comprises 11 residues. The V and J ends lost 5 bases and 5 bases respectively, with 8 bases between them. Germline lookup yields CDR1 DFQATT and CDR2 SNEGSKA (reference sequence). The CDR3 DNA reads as TGCAGTGCTTACAGCGGAGATACGCAGTATTTT. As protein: CSAYSGDTQYF.

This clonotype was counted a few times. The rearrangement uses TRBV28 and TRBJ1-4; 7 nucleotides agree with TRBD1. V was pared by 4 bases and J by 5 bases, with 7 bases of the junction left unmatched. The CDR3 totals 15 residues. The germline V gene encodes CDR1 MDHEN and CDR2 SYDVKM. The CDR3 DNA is TGTGCCAGCAGTTCCCGGACAGGACCGAATGAAAAACTGTTTTTT. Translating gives CASSSRTGPNEKLFF.

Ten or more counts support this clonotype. This CDR3 is CSAGGVGSTDTQYF. CDR3 coding DNA: TGCAGTGCGGGGGGGGTAGGCAGCACAGATACGCAGTATTTT. J is TRBJ2-3 and V is TRBV20-1, with TRBD2 matching 7 bases. This CDR3 contains 14 residues. V dropped 6 bases and J dropped 0; count of bases not matched to a gene: 6. Germline CDR1 DFQATT, CDR2 SNEGSKA (reference sequence).

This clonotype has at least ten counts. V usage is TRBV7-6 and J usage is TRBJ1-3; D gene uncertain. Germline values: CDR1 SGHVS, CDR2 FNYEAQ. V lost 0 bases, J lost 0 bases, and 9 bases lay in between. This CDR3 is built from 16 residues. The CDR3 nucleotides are TGTGCCAGCAGCTTAGCGGGAGGGATCTCTGGAAACACCATATATTTT. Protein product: CASSLAGGISGNTIYF.

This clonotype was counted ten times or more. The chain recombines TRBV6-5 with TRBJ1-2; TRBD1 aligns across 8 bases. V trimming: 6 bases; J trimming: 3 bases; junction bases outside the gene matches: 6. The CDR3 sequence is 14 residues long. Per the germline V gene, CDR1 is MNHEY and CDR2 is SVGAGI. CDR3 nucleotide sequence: TGTGCCAGCAGGAGGACAGGGCGTTACTATGGCTACACCTTC. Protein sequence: CASRRTGRYYGYTF.

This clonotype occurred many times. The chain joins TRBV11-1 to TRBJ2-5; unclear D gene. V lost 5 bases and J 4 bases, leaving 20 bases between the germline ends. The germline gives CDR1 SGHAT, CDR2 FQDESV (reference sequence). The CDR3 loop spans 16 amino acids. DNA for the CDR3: TGTGCCAGCAGCCGTCTCCCGAGAGGTCTACGAGAGACCCAGTACTTC. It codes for CASSRLPRGLRETQYF.

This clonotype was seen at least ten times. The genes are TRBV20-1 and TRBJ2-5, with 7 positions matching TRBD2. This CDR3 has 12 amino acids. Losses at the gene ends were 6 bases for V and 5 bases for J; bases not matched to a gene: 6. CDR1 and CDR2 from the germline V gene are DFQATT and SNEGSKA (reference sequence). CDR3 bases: TGCAGTGCGCGGGGGATTGCGGAGACCCAGTACTTC. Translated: CSARGIAETQYF.

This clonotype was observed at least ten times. CDR3 amino acids: CSARSPGTGIDEQYF. The CDR3 coding sequence is TGCAGTGCTAGATCCCCCGGGACAGGGATAGACGAGCAGTACTTC. The chain is built from TRBV20-1 and TRBJ2-7, with TRBD1 identical over 9 bases. This CDR3 has 15 residues. J gave up 5 bases and V 2 bases, and 10 bases lay outside the gene matches. Germline-derived CDR1 and CDR2 are DFQATT and SNEGSKA (reference sequence).

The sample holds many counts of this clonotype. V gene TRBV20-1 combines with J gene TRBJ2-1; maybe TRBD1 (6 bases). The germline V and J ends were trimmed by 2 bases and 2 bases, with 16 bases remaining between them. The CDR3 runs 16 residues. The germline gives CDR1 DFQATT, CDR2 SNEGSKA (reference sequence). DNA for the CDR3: TGCAGTGCTAGACCGACAGGCCGGAGGACCTACAATGAGCAGTTCTTC. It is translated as CSARPTGRRTYNEQFF.

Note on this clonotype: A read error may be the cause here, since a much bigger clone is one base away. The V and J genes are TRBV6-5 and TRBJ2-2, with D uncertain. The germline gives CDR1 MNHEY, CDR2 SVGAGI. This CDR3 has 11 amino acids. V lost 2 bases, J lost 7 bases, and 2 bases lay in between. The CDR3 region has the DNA TGTGCCAGCAGTTACATCGGGGAGCTGTTTTTT. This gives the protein CASSYIGELFF.

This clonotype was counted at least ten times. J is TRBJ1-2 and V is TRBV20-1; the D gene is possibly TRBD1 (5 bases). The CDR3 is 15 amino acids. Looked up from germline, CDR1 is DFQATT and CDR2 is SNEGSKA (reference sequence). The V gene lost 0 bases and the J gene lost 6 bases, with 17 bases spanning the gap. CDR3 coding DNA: TGCAGTGCTAGAGAAAGGAGAGGGGCAAGCGATGGCTACACCTTC. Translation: CSARERRGASDGYTF.

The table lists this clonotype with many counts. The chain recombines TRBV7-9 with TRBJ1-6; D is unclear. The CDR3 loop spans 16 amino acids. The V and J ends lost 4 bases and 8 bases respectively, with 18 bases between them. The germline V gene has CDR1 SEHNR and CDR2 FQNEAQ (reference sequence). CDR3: CASSSSFSGVDSPLHF. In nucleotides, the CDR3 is TGTGCCAGCAGCTCCTCCTTCTCGGGTGTGGATTCACCCCTCCACTTT.

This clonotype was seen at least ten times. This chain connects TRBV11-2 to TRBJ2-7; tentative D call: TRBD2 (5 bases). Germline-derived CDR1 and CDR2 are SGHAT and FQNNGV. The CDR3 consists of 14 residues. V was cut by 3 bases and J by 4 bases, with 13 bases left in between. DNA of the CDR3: TGTGCCAGCAGCTTCGAAATGACGGGATACGAGCAGTACTTC. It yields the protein CASSFEMTGYEQYF.

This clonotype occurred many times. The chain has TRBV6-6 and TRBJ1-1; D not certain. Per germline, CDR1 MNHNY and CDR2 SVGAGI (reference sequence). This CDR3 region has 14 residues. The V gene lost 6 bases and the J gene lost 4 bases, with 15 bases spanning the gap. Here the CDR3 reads CASRPTHGPTEAFF. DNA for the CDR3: TGTGCCAGCAGACCTACCCACGGGCCCACTGAAGCTTTCTTT.